Following are 27 T cell receptor beta chains from one sample sequenced in a study of blood T cell repertoires in COVID-19 (dated by TCRdb to the early 2020s). The protocol used for the library was the immunoSEQ multiplex PCR assay. This immuneACCESS table, as held by TCRdb, lists in-frame sequences with V and J called but not all clones. Of the missing ones, under half trace to an unresolved V gene in checked studies; the others have no known cause. The sample contains roughly 73,000 clones, around 86% of them found a single time. The top ten clonotypes cover approximately 29% of the sample. Sample: peripheral blood. The source of these receptors is an elderly woman with active or convalescent COVID-19.

This clone was observed a single time. The chain joins TRBV5-1 to TRBJ2-1, with 11 positions matching TRBD2. V was clipped by 4 bases and J by 5 bases; unmatched bases: 8. Germline V gene data show CDR1 as SGHRS and CDR2 as YFSETQ. The CDR3 totals 16 residues. CDR3 sequence (DNA): TGCGCCAGCAGCGTCTCCGGGACTAGCGGAAACAATGAGCAGTTCTTC. Residues: CASSVSGTSGNNEQFF.

This clone was counted once. V gene TRBV11-2 combines with J gene TRBJ1-2, with 7 nucleotides matching TRBD1. V was pared by 5 bases and J by 4 bases, with 10 bases of the junction left unmatched. The germline gives CDR1 SGHAT, CDR2 FQNNGV. This CDR3 spans 15 amino acids. CDR3 nucleotide sequence: TGTGCCAGCAGCAACCGGGACAGAATTTTCTATGGCTACACCTTC. Translation gives CASSNRDRIFYGYTF.

The chain combines TRBV10-3 with TRBJ2-3; 8 bases agree with TRBD2. The CDR3 is 15 amino acids. V shed 6 bases, J shed 3 bases, and the junction held 8 bases outside the gene matches. Germline V lookup: CDR1 ENHRY, CDR2 SYGVKD. The CDR3 is CAISSGLASTDTQYF. DNA for the CDR3: TGTGCCATCAGCTCCGGACTAGCTAGTACAGATACGCAGTATTTT.

V is TRBV18 and J is TRBJ2-1, with 7 bases fitting TRBD2. The V gene's germline CDR1 is KGHSH and CDR2 LQKENI. J was trimmed by 2 bases and V by 2 bases; bases with no gene match: 6. The CDR3 extends over 16 amino acids. The CDR3 sequence: CASSPGVAGAYNEQFF. CDR3 nucleotide sequence: TGTGCCAGCTCACCAGGCGTGGCGGGGGCCTACAATGAGCAGTTCTTC.

This clone was counted a single time. This chain connects TRBV5-1 to TRBJ1-1, with D uncertain. This CDR3 has 13 residues. V lost 5 bases and J 7 bases, leaving 15 bases between the germline ends. CDR1 and CDR2 from the germline V gene are SGHRS and YFSETQ. CDR3: CASRRAEADEAFF. The CDR3 nucleotides are TGCGCCAGCAGGAGGGCCGAAGCGGATGAAGCTTTCTTT.

This clone turned up a few times. This CDR3 reads CASSFGLAGGGQETQYF. DNA of the CDR3: TGCGCCAGCAGCTTCGGACTAGCGGGGGGCGGGCAAGAGACCCAGTACTTC. This chain joins TRBV5-1 and TRBJ2-5; 14 bases fit TRBD2. The junction had 5 bases not matched to a gene; V was cut back by 2 bases and J by 2 bases. Germline V gene sequence: CDR1 SGHRS, CDR2 YFSETQ. The CDR3 length is 17 residues. The full variable domain, completed using reference TRBV5-1 and TRBJ2-5, is KAGVTQTPRYLIKTRGQQVTLSCSPISGHRSVSWYQQTPGQGLQFLFEYFSETQRNKGNFPGRFSGRQFSNSRSEMNVSTLELGDSALYLCASSFGLAGGGQETQYFGPGTRLLVL.

The V gene is TRBV14, the J gene TRBJ1-3, with D perhaps TRBD1 (5 bases). Germline values: CDR1 SGHDN, CDR2 FVKESK. The CDR3 length is 16 residues. The V end was cut by 6 bases, the J end by 11 bases, with 26 bases between. CDR3 sequence: CASSLWGEPPTTPIYF. CDR3 nucleotides: TGTGCCAGCAGTCTCTGGGGGGAACCCCCTACAACCCCCATATATTTT.

The chain links TRBV5-1 to TRBJ2-3; TRBD1 is a possible D gene (5 bases). V was cut by 3 bases and J by 3 bases, with 11 bases left in between. The CDR3 length is 14 residues. Germline V lookup: CDR1 SGHRS, CDR2 YFSETQ. The CDR3 sequence is CASSSRPGTDTQYF. The CDR3 coding sequence is TGCGCCAGCAGCTCCCGGCCAGGGACAGATACGCAGTATTTT.

The rearrangement links TRBV29-1 to TRBJ2-3; 7 nucleotides agree with TRBD1. Germline V gene data show CDR1 as SQVTM and CDR2 as ANQGSEA. The J segment lost 2 bases and the V segment lost 7 bases, leaving 9 bases of the junction unmatched. The CDR3 length is 14 residues. CDR3 DNA: TGCAGCGGGGCCCGGGACAGAAACACAGATACGCAGTATTTT. The encoded protein is CSGARDRNTDTQYF.

This clone was observed a few times. This chain connects TRBV19 to TRBJ1-5; 9 nucleotides line up with TRBD1. Germline assignment: CDR1 LNHDA and CDR2 SQIVND (reference sequence). CDR3 length: 15 residues. Trimming took 5 bases from V and 6 from J; bases not matched to a gene: 8. In DNA, the CDR3 is TGTGCCAGTAGTCCCATCACAGGGGGCAGTCAGCCCCAGCATTTT. Translating gives CASSPITGGSQPQHF.

The gene calls are TRBV27 and TRBJ2-7; 16 bases agree with TRBD2. The CDR3 is 18 amino acids. V trimming: 6 bases; J trimming: 4 bases; junction bases outside the gene matches: 12. The germline gives CDR1 MNHEY, CDR2 SMNVEV (reference sequence). This chain's CDR3 is CASSQRGTSGGAAYEQYF. The CDR3 bases are TGTGCCAGCAGCCAAAGGGGGACTAGCGGGGGGGCCGCGTACGAGCAGTACTTC.

The chain combines TRBV5-4 with TRBJ2-2; D call uncertain. The germline gives CDR1 SGHNT, CDR2 YYREEE (reference sequence). This CDR3 comprises 15 residues. V lost 4 bases and J 3 bases, leaving 13 bases between the germline ends. The CDR3 reads CASSPGIRDTGELFF. The CDR3 coding sequence is TGTGCCAGCAGCCCCGGTATTCGGGACACCGGGGAGCTGTTTTTT.

The chain uses TRBV24-1 and TRBJ2-2, with 8 bases that match TRBD2. Germline CDR1 KGHDR, CDR2 SFDVKD. Trimming cost V 5 bases and J 4 bases; bases outside gene matches: 5. The CDR3 sequence is 15 residues long. This CDR3 reads CATSAPGGGTGELFF. The CDR3 nucleotides read TGTGCCACCAGTGCCCCGGGGGGGGGCACCGGGGAGCTGTTTTTT.

This clone has only a few counts. The J gene is TRBJ1-1, the V gene TRBV11-2, with 11 positions matching TRBD1. The germline CDR1 and CDR2 sequences are SGHAT and FQNNGV. Trimming took 4 bases from V and 4 from J; bases not matched to a gene: 5. This CDR3 spans 15 amino acids. In DNA form, the CDR3 reads TGTGCCAGCAGCTCCTGGGACAGGGGGTTCACTGAAGCTTTCTTT. As protein: CASSSWDRGFTEAFF.

The chain uses TRBV21-1 and TRBJ1-5. TRBV21-1 is designated a pseudogene. The length of the CDR3 is 17 residues. The CDR3 nucleotides are TGTGCCAGCACCGGGGGACTCCGAGAGTATAGCAATCAGCCCCAGCATTTT. Its protein is CASTGGLREYSNQPQHF.

The chain recombines TRBV3-1 (or the pseudogene TRBV3-2) with TRBJ1-1, with 7 bases matching TRBD1. Trimming at V came to 5 bases and at J to 8 bases, leaving 17 bases not matched to a gene. Germline CDR1 and CDR2: LGHDT and YNNKEL (reference sequence). The CDR3 contains 16 residues. The CDR3 DNA is TGTGCCAGCAGCGGCCGAGGGGGCGTAGAACGAAGGGAAGCTTTCTTT. This codes for CASSGRGGVERREAFF.

The V gene is TRBV7-2, the J gene TRBJ2-5, with TRBD2 as a possible D gene (6 bases). Trimming pared 2 bases from V and 7 bases from J, leaving 17 bases between. The CDR3 contains 15 residues. The V gene's germline CDR1 is SGHTA and CDR2 FQGNSA. The CDR3 DNA reads as TGTGCCAGCAGCTTACAAACCCGGGGGTTTGGGACCCAGTACTTC. This encodes CASSLQTRGFGTQYF.

The V gene is TRBV9, the J gene TRBJ1-1; 9 positions agree with TRBD1. The V gene end was trimmed by 0 bases and the J gene end by 6 bases; junction bases not matched to a gene: 9. This CDR3 spans 16 amino acids. The germline V gene has CDR1 SGDLS and CDR2 YYNGEE. This CDR3 is CASSVGPGTGLAEAFF. Written as DNA, the CDR3 is TGTGCCAGCAGCGTAGGACCCGGGACAGGGTTGGCTGAAGCTTTCTTT.

The chain carries TRBV24-1 and TRBJ1-1; no definite D call. V lost 6 bases, J lost 4 bases, and 11 bases lay in between. Germline assignment: CDR1 KGHDR and CDR2 SFDVKD. This CDR3 is 13 amino acids long. CDR3 sequence: CATSLNRGTEAFF. The DNA of the CDR3 is TGTGCCACCAGTCTTAATCGCGGCACTGAAGCTTTCTTT.

CDR3 nucleotide sequence: TGTGCCAGCAGTTACCCCCAAAAGAGCGGGGGCTATGGCTACACCTTC. Translated: CASSYPQKSGGYGYTF. The chain links TRBV6-5 to TRBJ1-2; possibly TRBD1 for D (5 bases). V shed 2 bases and J shed 4 bases, with 17 bases lying between them. CDR1 and CDR2 from the germline V gene are MNHEY and SVGAGI. There are 16 residues in the CDR3.

This chain links TRBV29-1 with TRBJ2-7; no reliable D call. This CDR3 is 11 amino acids long. Between the trimmed V and J ends, which lost 7 bases and 3 bases, there was a span of 10 bases. Germline V lookup: CDR1 SQVTM, CDR2 ANQGSEA. DNA of the CDR3: TGCAGCGGGGGTAGTGTCTACGAGCAGTACTTC. Amino acids: CSGGSVYEQYF.

This chain joins TRBV30 and TRBJ2-2, with D uncertain. V was clipped by 0 bases and J by 7 bases, with 6 bases between them. Germline V gene sequence: CDR1 GTSNPN, CDR2 SVGIG (reference sequence). The CDR3 is 12 amino acids. The CDR3 sequence: CAWSVSGGELFF. CDR3 nucleotides: TGTGCCTGGAGTGTATCCGGCGGGGAGCTGTTTTTT.

The V and J genes are TRBV2 and TRBJ1-1; 8 bases line up with TRBD1. The CDR3 spans 13 residues. V dropped 6 bases and J dropped 7; count of bases not matched to a gene: 7. The V gene's germline CDR1 is SNHLY and CDR2 FYNNEI. CDR3 sequence reads: CASRLQGGGEAFF. In DNA form, the CDR3 reads TGTGCCAGCAGGTTACAGGGGGGAGGTGAAGCTTTCTTT.

The chain links TRBV14 to TRBJ1-3, with a tentative D call TRBD1 (5 bases). CDR1 SGHDN and CDR2 FVKESK come from the germline V gene. V was clipped by 5 bases and J by 0 bases, with 11 bases between them. The CDR3 runs to 15 residues. The chain's CDR3 is CASSAHRFSGNTIYF. CDR3 nucleotide sequence: TGTGCCAGCAGCGCCCACAGGTTCTCTGGAAACACCATATATTTT.

This clone was seen a single time. This chain uses TRBV18 with TRBJ2-1; a weak D match, TRBD1 (5 bases). CDR3 size: 17 residues. Germline V gene sequence: CDR1 KGHSH, CDR2 LQKENI. Trimming stripped 2 bases from V and 6 bases from J, with 20 bases between. CDR3 sequence (DNA): TGTGCCAGCTCACCAACAGGATTTGTCTCGTCGGGCAATGAGCAGTTCTTC. Protein product: CASSPTGFVSSGNEQFF.

The J gene is TRBJ2-5, the V gene TRBV7-2; no firm D call. Germline loops: CDR1 SGHTA, CDR2 FQGNSA. With 0 bases removed from V and 5 bases from J, the gap between germline ends came to 10 bases. The CDR3 is made up of 14 amino acids. The CDR3 nucleotides are TGTGCCAGCAGCTTAGCCGACGAGGTGGAGACCCAGTACTTC. This translates into CASSLADEVETQYF.

The gene calls are TRBV18 and TRBJ1-1; D uncertain. Germline assignment: CDR1 KGHSH and CDR2 LQKENI. Trimming removed 1 base at V and 1 base at J, with 7 bases between. CDR3 length: 14 residues. CDR3 protein: CASSPQRGNTEAFF. The CDR3 bases are TGTGCCAGCTCACCACAGCGAGGGAACACTGAAGCTTTCTTT.